This TCR beta chain was recorded in a study of post-analysis software for immune sequencing data. TCR beta cDNA libraries had unique molecular identifiers. There were roughly 0.9 to 10 million T cells, and 450,000 to 550,000 cDNA molecules came from them. TCRdb re-called the PCR reads through MiXCR, storing one row per CDR3 protein. The sample lists about 160,000 distinct CDR3 sequences, around 36% occurring once. This clonotype was detected once. Germline V lookup: CDR1 GTSNPN, CDR2 SVGIG (reference sequence). Trimming at V came to 5 bases and at J to 2 bases, leaving 4 bases not matched to a gene. The CDR3 runs to 13 residues.

The J gene is TRBJ1-1, the V gene TRBV30; 8 bases match TRBD1. The sequencing used blood, collected after autologous hematopoietic stem cell transplantation. The source of this sequence is a girl between 10 and 17 years old with multiple sclerosis. CDR3 residues: CAWYGTGNTEAFF. The DNA of the CDR3 is TGTGCCTGGTACGGGACAGGCAACACTGAAGCTTTCTTT. The full variable domain, in which reference TRBV30 and TRBJ1-1 provide the parts outside the CDR3, is SQTIHQWPATLVQPVGSPLSLECTVEGTSNPNLYWYRQAAGRGLQLLFYSVGIGQISSEVPQNLSASRPQDRQFILSSKKLLLSDSGFYLCAWYGTGNTEAFFGQGTRLTVV.